A selection of T cell receptor beta chains follows, all from one sample in a study of OX40 agonist ivuxolimab in advanced cancers. Here immunoSEQ multiplex PCR was the method, and the copy in TCRdb shows in-frame clones only, minus some. The sample includes 43,000 or so clones, approximately 80% of them seen just once. The sequencing here drew on CD4+ or CD8+ T cells sorted from blood, taken in a trial of the OX40 agonist ivuxolimab. Receptors were obtained from an adult with an advanced solid tumor such as melanoma, head and neck, liver or kidney cancer. CDR3s include the opening cysteine and the closing phenylalanine or tryptophan. A D gene is named only where the DNA matches it firmly. Size tells how often a clone was seen (once, few, many) or the class of an expanded clone, and some rows leave it out.

14 | - | TRBJ2-1 | TRBV7-2 | - | TGTGCCAGCAGCTCATACGGCCCAGACAATGAGCAGTTCTTC | CASSSYGPDNEQFF
13 | - | TRBJ1-1 | TRBV2 | few | TGTGCCAGCAGGGCTAACTTGGACGCTGAAGCTTTCTTT | CASRANLDAEAFF
15 | - | TRBJ1-6 | TRBV15 | - | TGTGCCACCAGTCGGTCGGGGGACGGAAATTCACCCCTCCACTTT | CATSRSGDGNSPLHF
16 | TRBD2 | TRBJ2-1 | TRBV5-1 | few | TGCGCCAGCAGCTTGGGCGGGACTAACTCCTACAATGAGCAGTTCTTC | CASSLGGTNSYNEQFF
15 | TRBD1 | TRBJ2-1 | TRBV10-1 | few | TGCGCCAGCAGTGAAAGGACAGGGGATTACAATGAGCAGTTCTTC | CASSERTGDYNEQFF
14 | TRBD2 | TRBJ2-7 | TRBV27 | - | TGTGCCAGCAGTTCTTCCTGGCGGGAGGGCGAGCAGTACTTC | CASSSSWREGEQYF
15 | - | TRBJ2-7 | TRBV21-1 | - | TGTGCCAGCAGCATCACGACGGGAACTCCCTACGAGCAGTACTTC | CASSITTGTPYEQYF
15 | - | TRBJ1-5 | TRBV5-4 | - | TGTGCCAGCAGCCTGCGAGACCCTCGGAGGGAGCCCCAGCATTTT | CASSLRDPRREPQHF
13 | - | TRBJ1-1 | TRBV19 | once | TGTGCCAGTAGTAGAGAAGGGCAGTCGGGGGCTTTCTTT | CASSREGQSGAFF
13 | - | TRBJ1-4 | TRBV5-4 | - | TGTGCCAGCAGCTTGGGAGTTAATGAAAAACTGTTTTTT | CASSLGVNEKLFF
12 | - | TRBJ1-5 | TRBV10-3 | medium-sized | TGTGCCATCAGTCAACCTGATCAGCCCCAGCATTTT | CAISQPDQPQHF
13 | TRBD1 | TRBJ1-2 | TRBV5-4 | - | TGTGCCACTATTTCGGACAGGGTAGGCGGCTACACCTTC | CATISDRVGGYTF
15 | - | TRBJ1-4 | TRBV7-2 | - | TGTGCCAGCAGCCGAGAGGCAGGGGTGAATGAAAAACTGTTTTTT | CASSREAGVNEKLFF
13 | - | TRBJ2-1 | TRBV10-1 | - | TGCGCCAGCAGTGAGGGCCGTACCACCGAGCAGTTCTTC | CASSEGRTTEQFF
16 | - | TRBJ1-4 | TRBV6-5 | once | TGTGCCAGCAGTTCCACTCGGGCAGAAACTAATGAAAAACTGTTTTTT | CASSSTRAETNEKLFF
12 | - | TRBJ2-2 | TRBV19 | - | TGTGCCAGTAGCCCCGTGCCCGGGGAGCTGTTTTTT | CASSPVPGELFF
15 | - | TRBJ2-3 | TRBV9 | - | TGTGCCAGCAGCGCCCGGGACCCTAGCACAGATACGCAGTATTTT | CASSARDPSTDTQYF
15 | TRBD2 | TRBJ2-7 | TRBV19 | once | TGTGCCAGTAGTTCCCCTAGCGGGAGGACTTGGGAGCAGTACTTC | CASSSPSGRTWEQYF
14 | - | TRBJ2-5 | TRBV10-3 | - | TGTGCCATCAGGTCTAACAGGGTCCAAGAGACCCAGTACTTC | CAIRSNRVQETQYF
15 | TRBD2 | TRBJ2-7 | TRBV27 | - | TGTGCCAGCAGAGCGCGAGGACTAGGGAGTTACGAGCAGTACTTC | CASRARGLGSYEQYF
14 | TRBD2 | TRBJ2-7 | TRBV4-2 | - | TGTGCCCGCAGCCCGACTAGCGGGAGGTACGAGCAGTACTTC | CARSPTSGRYEQYF
15 | TRBD1 | TRBJ1-4 | TRBV9 | - | TGTGCCAGCAGCGGATGGACAGGTCCGGATGAAAAACTGTTTTTT | CASSGWTGPDEKLFF
15 | - | TRBJ2-7 | TRBV27 | - | TGTGCCAGCAGTTTGGGCAGTGAGATTTCCTACGAGCAGTACTTC | CASSLGSEISYEQYF
15 | TRBD1 | TRBJ1-1 | TRBV5-1 | - | TGCGCCAGCAGCAGGACAGGGTTGACGTGGGCTGAAGCTTTCTTT | CASSRTGLTWAEAFF
14 | - | TRBJ2-3 | TRBV6-1 | - | TGTGCCAGCACAACGAGCCGGAGCACAGATACGCAGTATTTT | CASTTSRSTDTQYF
12 | - | TRBJ2-1 | TRBV6-5 | - | TGTGCCAGCAGTCCCCGAAAAAATGAGCAGTTCTTC | CASSPRKNEQFF
15 | TRBD1 | TRBJ1-1 | TRBV5-1 | - | TGCGCCAGCAGCTTGAGACAGGGGTTGAACACTGAAGCTTTCTTT | CASSLRQGLNTEAFF
15 | - | TRBJ2-5 | TRBV19 | - | TGTGCCAGTAGCCCAACAGGGAACCCCCAAGAGACCCAGTACTTC | CASSPTGNPQETQYF
11 | - | TRBJ1-2 | TRBV10-1 | - | TGCGCCAGCAGTGGACAGTATGGCTACACCTTC | CASSGQYGYTF
15 | - | TRBJ1-5 | TRBV12-5 | - | TGTGCTAGTGGTTTGGGCACCAGGCCGGGGCAGCCCCAGCATTTT | CASGLGTRPGQPQHF
13 | - | TRBJ2-1 | TRBV14 | - | TGTGCAAGCAGGGTAAGCTCCTACAATGAGCAGTTCTTC | CASRVSSYNEQFF
14 | - | TRBJ1-5 | TRBV6-5 | - | TGTGCCAGCAGTCCCGGGACAAGCAATCAGCCCCAGCATTTT | CASSPGTSNQPQHF
15 | TRBD1 | TRBJ2-5 | TRBV28 | - | TGTGCCAGCAACTCGGGACAGGCCCCCAGGGGGACCCAGTACTTC | CASNSGQAPRGTQYF
14 | TRBD2 | TRBJ2-1 | TRBV5-5 | - | TGTGCCAGCAGCCCGGGACTAGCGGACAATGAGCAGTTCTTC | CASSPGLADNEQFF
15 | TRBD1 | TRBJ1-2 | TRBV6-1 | - | TGTGCCAGCAGCGCCACACAGGGGGCTCTCTATGGCTACACCTTC | CASSATQGALYGYTF
13 | - | TRBJ1-2 | TRBV11-3 | - | TGTGCCAGCAGCTTTGGGGGGCTGAATGGCTACACCTTC | CASSFGGLNGYTF
16 | TRBD2 | TRBJ2-5 | TRBV2 | once | TGTGCCAGCAGTGGTCCCGGGGCAGCGGGAATGGAGACCCAGTACTTC | CASSGPGAAGMETQYF
16 | TRBD1 | TRBJ2-7 | TRBV10-3 | - | TGTGCCATCAGTGAGACCAATCGACAGGGGAACTACGAGCAGTACTTC | CAISETNRQGNYEQYF
13 | - | TRBJ2-3 | TRBV11-2 | once | TGTGCCAGCAGCTTGAGTCGAACATATACGCAGTATTTT | CASSLSRTYTQYF
15 | - | TRBJ2-3 | TRBV6-1 | - | TGTGCCAGCAGTGAATCCCGGGAGCCCACAGATACGCAGTATTTT | CASSESREPTDTQYF
13 | - | TRBJ1-1 | TRBV10-2 | - | TGCGCCAGCAGTGAGTCCGCCAGTACTGAAGCTTTCTTT | CASSESASTEAFF
16 | - | TRBJ2-2 | TRBV10-2 | - | TGCGCCAGCATTGCGGGACTCGTTGGTGGCACCGGGGAGCTGTTTTTT | CASIAGLVGGTGELFF
17 | - | TRBJ2-1 | TRBV28 | once | TGTGCCAGCAGTTTCTTAGGTGGGGGAGTCTCCTACAATGAGCAGTTCTTC | CASSFLGGGVSYNEQFF
17 | - | TRBJ1-6 | TRBV4-1 | once | TGCGCCAGCAGCCACAACATAGGGGGCTCCTATAATTCACCCCTCCACTTT | CASSHNIGGSYNSPLHF
15 | TRBD2 | TRBJ2-1 | TRBV18 | - | TGTGCCAGCTCTCTCGGACTAGCGGGAGTGGGGGAGCAGTTCTTC | CASSLGLAGVGEQFF
15 | - | TRBJ2-1 | TRBV6-5 | - | TGTGCCAGCAGTTACCCGGCAACGAAAAACAATGAGCAGTTCTTC | CASSYPATKNNEQFF
12 | - | TRBJ2-3 | TRBV25-1 | - | TGTGCCAGCAGTGTCCTCACAGATACGCAGTATTTT | CASSVLTDTQYF
15 | TRBD2 | TRBJ2-1 | TRBV28 | - | TGTGCCACCGATCGTCGCGGGAGGGCGGGGAATGAGCAGTTCTTC | CATDRRGRAGNEQFF
14 | - | TRBJ1-2 | TRBV6-1 | - | TGTGCCAGCAGTATGGACTGGAGGAACTATGGCTACACCTTC | CASSMDWRNYGYTF
18 | TRBD2 | TRBJ2-1 | TRBV7-3 | many | TGTGCCAGCAGCTTAATGACACTAGCGGGACGAGGCCGCAGTGAGCAGTTCTTC | CASSLMTLAGRGRSEQFF
12 | - | TRBJ1-5 | TRBV27 | - | TGTGCCAGCAGTTTTTCCGATCAGCCCCAGCATTTT | CASSFSDQPQHF
12 | - | TRBJ1-2 | TRBV5-1 | once | TGCGCCAGCAGTGGACAGTTTTATGGCTACACCTTC | CASSGQFYGYTF
15 | - | TRBJ1-2 | TRBV5-1 | - | TGCGCCAGCAGTCCTGCCCCAATCGGGGCCTATGGCTACACCTTC | CASSPAPIGAYGYTF
13 | - | TRBJ1-3 | TRBV18 | - | TGTGCCAGCTCACCGAACTCTGGAAACACCATATATTTT | CASSPNSGNTIYF